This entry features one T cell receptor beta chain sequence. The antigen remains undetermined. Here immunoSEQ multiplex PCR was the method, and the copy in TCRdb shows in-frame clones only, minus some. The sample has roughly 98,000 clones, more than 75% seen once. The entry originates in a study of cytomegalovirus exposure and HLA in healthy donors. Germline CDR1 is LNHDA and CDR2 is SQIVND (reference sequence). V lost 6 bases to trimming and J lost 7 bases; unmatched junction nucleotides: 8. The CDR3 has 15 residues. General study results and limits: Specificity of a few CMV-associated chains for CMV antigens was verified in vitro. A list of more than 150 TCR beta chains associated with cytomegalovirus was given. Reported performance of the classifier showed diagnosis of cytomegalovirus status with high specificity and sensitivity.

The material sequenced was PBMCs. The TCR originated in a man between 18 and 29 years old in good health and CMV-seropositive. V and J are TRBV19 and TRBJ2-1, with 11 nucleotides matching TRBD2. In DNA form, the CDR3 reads TGTGCCAGTAGGGAAGATAGCGGGGGGGTGAATGAGCAGTTCTTC. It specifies CASREDSGGVNEQFF.